The 19 T cell receptor beta chains in this list originate from one sample, sequenced in a study of T-cell reconstitution after alpha-beta-depleted transplantation in children. Using unique molecular identifiers, the investigators prepared the TCRbeta library. Using its own MiXCR run on the PCR reads, TCRdb lists one record per CDR3 protein. The table lists approximately 800,000 distinct CDR3 sequences, approximately 15% of them singletons. This specimen consisted of PBMCs, mostly from graft donor cells, obtained 360 days after TCRalphabeta/CD19-depleted stem cell transplant. The receptor source for this set is a male patient younger than 18 who had a stem cell transplant for acute lymphoblastic leukemia, so the T cells may come from the graft donor.

This clonotype was found a few times. The chain recombines TRBV29-1 with TRBJ2-5; TRBD1 matches 8 bases. Germline V gene lookup returns CDR1 SQVTM and CDR2 ANQGSEA. The CDR3 extends over 12 amino acids. The junction had 6 bases not matched to a gene; V was cut back by 7 bases and J by 5 bases. The CDR3 loop reads CSARWTGETQYF. The CDR3 nucleotides are TGCAGCGCCCGCTGGACAGGGGAGACCCAGTACTTC.

This clonotype was seen only a few times. V usage is TRBV13 and J usage is TRBJ2-1; 7 bases map to TRBD1. Germline V lookup: CDR1 PRHDT, CDR2 FYEKMQ (reference sequence). The CDR3 is 16 residues long. V was clipped by 5 bases and J by 7 bases; unmatched bases: 14. The CDR3 here is CASSLRLGGNVNEQFF. The CDR3 bases are TGTGCCAGCAGCCTCCGGTTAGGGGGCAACGTTAATGAGCAGTTCTTC.

The chain couples TRBV5-1 to TRBJ1-4, with 8 nucleotides matching TRBD1. There are 16 residues in the CDR3. Germline CDR1 reads SGHRS; CDR2 reads YFSETQ. The V and J ends lost 6 bases and 2 bases, in that order; junction bases with no gene match: 9. The CDR3 loop is CASNNGQGLTNEKLFF. CDR3 coding DNA: TGCGCCAGCAACAACGGACAGGGTTTGACTAATGAAAAACTGTTTTTT.

The chain carries TRBV3-1 and TRBJ2-3; 9 bases agree with TRBD2. Trimming removed 2 bases from V and 0 bases from J; junction bases left unmatched: 12. This CDR3 contains 19 residues. Germline V gives CDR1 LGHDT, CDR2 YNNKEL (reference sequence). DNA of the CDR3: TGTGCCAGCAGCCAATTCGGGCGGGAGGGCCGAGTCAGCACAGATACGCAGTATTTT. It is translated as CASSQFGREGRVSTDTQYF.

Many counts were recorded for this clonotype. The chain uses TRBV7-9 and TRBJ2-5; possibly TRBD1 or TRBD2 for D (5 bases each). The germline V and J ends were trimmed by 7 bases and 5 bases, with 23 bases remaining between them. The CDR3 totals 16 residues. CDR1 is SEHNR, CDR2 FQNEAQ, per germline (reference sequence). The CDR3 bases are TGTGCCAGCACCTTCGGGAACCAGGGCGTCCGGGAGACCCAGTACTTC. Translating gives CASTFGNQGVRETQYF.

This clonotype was counted only a few times. V and J are TRBV25-1 and TRBJ2-7, with 9 bases aligning to TRBD1. The CDR3 sequence is 16 residues long. V trimming: 2 bases; J trimming: 4 bases; junction bases outside the gene matches: 9. Germline V gene data show CDR1 as MGHDK and CDR2 as SYGVNS. CDR3: CASSEPVGTGTYEQYF. CDR3 bases: TGTGCCAGCAGTGAACCGGTGGGGACAGGGACTTACGAGCAGTACTTC.

The chain uses TRBV12-3 or TRBV12-4 and TRBJ1-2; D is perhaps TRBD1 (5 bases). The CDR3 extends over 15 amino acids. The germline V and J ends were trimmed by 6 bases and 6 bases, with 20 bases remaining between them. Written as DNA, the CDR3 is TGTGCCAGCAGACTTATGGGGGACGGGGGGAATGGCTACACCTTC. It yields the protein CASRLMGDGGNGYTF.

This clonotype was counted between two and nine times. This sequence joins TRBV29-1 and TRBJ2-1; possible D gene TRBD1, 6 bases. Germline CDR1 SQVTM, CDR2 ANQGSEA. V lost 5 bases to trimming and J lost 7 bases, with 12 bases between them. The CDR3 extends over 12 amino acids. As DNA, the CDR3 is TGCAGCGTTCCCGGACAGAAGAATGAGCAGTTCTTC. As protein: CSVPGQKNEQFF.

This clonotype appeared many times. This sequence joins TRBV28 and TRBJ2-7; no definite D call. Trimming took off 5 bases at V and 0 bases at J, with 8 bases between the two ends. The germline gives CDR1 MDHEN, CDR2 SYDVKM. The CDR3 sequence is 13 residues long. CDR3 in DNA: TGTGCCAGCAGTAGTCATAACTCCTACGAGCAGTACTTC. Protein product: CASSSHNSYEQYF.

This sequence joins TRBV7-2 and TRBJ2-7, with 14 bases identical to TRBD2. From germline, CDR1 is SGHTA and CDR2 FQGNSA. The CDR3 loop spans 16 amino acids. V lost 4 bases and J lost 3; bases outside the gene matches: 5. The CDR3: CASSSPGLAGDYEQYF. The DNA for the CDR3 is TGTGCCAGCAGCTCCCCGGGACTAGCGGGAGACTACGAGCAGTACTTC.

The chain employs TRBV29-1 and TRBJ1-1; D possibly corresponds to TRBD1 (5 bases). Germline CDR1 SQVTM, CDR2 ANQGSEA. The length of the CDR3 is 11 residues. V lost 4 bases, J lost 8 bases, and 11 bases lay in between. CDR3 loop: CSVGGSSEAFF. DNA of the CDR3: TGCAGCGTTGGGGGGAGTTCCGAAGCTTTCTTT. The full variable domain, in which reference TRBV29-1 and TRBJ1-1 provide the parts outside the CDR3, is SAVISQKPSRDICQRGTSLTIQCQVDSQVTMMFWYRQQPGQSLTLIATANQGSEATYESGFVIDKFPISRPNLTFSTLTVSNMSPEDSSIYLCSVGGSSEAFFGQGTRLTVV.

This clonotype has more than one count but fewer than ten. The gene calls are TRBV29-1 and TRBJ2-7, with D unresolved. V gave up 6 bases and J gave up 2 bases, with 17 bases separating them. CDR3 size: 14 residues. Germline loops: CDR1 SQVTM, CDR2 ANQGSEA. As DNA, the CDR3 is TGCAGCGTCGACGATGACAAGGCCCCCTACGAGCAGTACTTC. It encodes CSVDDDKAPYEQYF.

DNA of the CDR3: TGTGCCAGCAGTTCTCGACTAGCAAACACAGATACGCAGTATTTT. It encodes CASSSRLANTDTQYF. This chain links TRBV27 with TRBJ2-3, with 7 bases fitting TRBD2. The CDR3 extends over 15 amino acids. V trimming: 4 bases; J trimming: 2 bases; junction bases outside the gene matches: 6. Germline CDR1 reads MNHEY; CDR2 reads SMNVEV (reference sequence).

This clonotype was counted between two and nine times. The V call is TRBV6-1, the J call TRBJ1-5; weak D call: TRBD1 (6 bases). Germline V lookup: CDR1 MNHNS, CDR2 SASEGT. Trimming pared 2 bases from V and 1 base from J, leaving 15 bases between. This CDR3 has 17 amino acids. The CDR3 is CASSELVTGSSNQPQHF. The CDR3 nucleotides are TGTGCCAGCAGTGAACTTGTGACAGGTTCCAGCAATCAGCCCCAGCATTTT.

In this sample, this clonotype turned up a few times. CDR3 sequence: CASSLVYGEQFF. Here the CDR3 DNA reads TGTGCCAGCAGTTTAGTCTACGGTGAGCAGTTCTTC. The rearrangement uses TRBV12-3 or TRBV12-4 and TRBJ2-1; no clear D gene. This CDR3 spans 12 amino acids. V lost 1 base, J lost 9 bases, and 7 bases lay in between.

The chain's CDR3 is CSARDSGQGGYGYTF. The CDR3 DNA sequence: TGCAGTGCTAGAGATTCGGGACAGGGGGGCTATGGCTACACCTTC. The V call is TRBV20-1, the J call TRBJ1-2; TRBD1 agrees at 11 bases. The J segment lost 4 bases and the V segment lost 0 bases, leaving 4 bases of the junction unmatched. CDR1 is DFQATT, CDR2 SNEGSKA, per germline (reference sequence). This CDR3 contains 15 residues.

This chain uses TRBV24-1 with TRBJ1-2; TRBD1 matches 10 bases. In germline, CDR1 is KGHDR, CDR2 SFDVKD. The CDR3 runs to 14 residues. Losses at the gene ends were 7 bases for V and 6 bases for J; bases not matched to a gene: 7. CDR3 nucleotide sequence: TGTGCCACCAGCCCCGGGACAGGGGTCCATGGCTACACCTTC. Its protein product is CATSPGTGVHGYTF.

This clonotype was counted only a few times. The chain joins TRBV19 to TRBJ2-3; TRBD2 matches 8 bases. Germline CDR1 is LNHDA and CDR2 is SQIVND (reference sequence). This CDR3 comprises 13 residues. V shed 7 bases and J 5 bases; nucleotides not matched to a gene: 5. This CDR3 reads CASKRESVDTQYF. The CDR3 bases are TGTGCCAGTAAGCGGGAGTCGGTAGATACGCAGTATTTT.

The rearrangement uses TRBV5-1 and TRBJ2-1; D is possibly TRBD2 (6 bases). Germline V CDR1 and CDR2: SGHRS, YFSETQ. Trimming left V 0 bases short and J 1 base short, with 14 bases between. The CDR3 runs 17 residues. The DNA of the CDR3 is TGCGCCAGCAGCTTGGCCGGCGTAGCGGCGTCCTACAATGAGCAGTTCTTC. Amino acid sequence: CASSLAGVAASYNEQFF.